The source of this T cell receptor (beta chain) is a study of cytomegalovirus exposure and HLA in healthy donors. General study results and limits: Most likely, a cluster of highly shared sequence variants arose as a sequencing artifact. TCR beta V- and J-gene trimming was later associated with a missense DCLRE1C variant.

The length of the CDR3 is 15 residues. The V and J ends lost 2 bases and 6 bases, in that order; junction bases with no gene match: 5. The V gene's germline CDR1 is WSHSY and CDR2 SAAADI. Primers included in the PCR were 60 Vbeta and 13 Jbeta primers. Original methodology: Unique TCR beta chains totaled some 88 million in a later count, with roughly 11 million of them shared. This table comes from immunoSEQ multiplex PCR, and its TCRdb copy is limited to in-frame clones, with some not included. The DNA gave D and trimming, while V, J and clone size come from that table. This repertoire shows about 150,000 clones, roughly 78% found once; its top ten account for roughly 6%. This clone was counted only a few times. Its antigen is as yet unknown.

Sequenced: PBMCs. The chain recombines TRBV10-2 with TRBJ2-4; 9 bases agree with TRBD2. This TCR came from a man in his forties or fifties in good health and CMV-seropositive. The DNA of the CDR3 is TGCGCCAGCAGTGAGCGCCGCGGGGGGGTAAACATTCAGTACTTC. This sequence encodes CASSERRGGVNIQYF.